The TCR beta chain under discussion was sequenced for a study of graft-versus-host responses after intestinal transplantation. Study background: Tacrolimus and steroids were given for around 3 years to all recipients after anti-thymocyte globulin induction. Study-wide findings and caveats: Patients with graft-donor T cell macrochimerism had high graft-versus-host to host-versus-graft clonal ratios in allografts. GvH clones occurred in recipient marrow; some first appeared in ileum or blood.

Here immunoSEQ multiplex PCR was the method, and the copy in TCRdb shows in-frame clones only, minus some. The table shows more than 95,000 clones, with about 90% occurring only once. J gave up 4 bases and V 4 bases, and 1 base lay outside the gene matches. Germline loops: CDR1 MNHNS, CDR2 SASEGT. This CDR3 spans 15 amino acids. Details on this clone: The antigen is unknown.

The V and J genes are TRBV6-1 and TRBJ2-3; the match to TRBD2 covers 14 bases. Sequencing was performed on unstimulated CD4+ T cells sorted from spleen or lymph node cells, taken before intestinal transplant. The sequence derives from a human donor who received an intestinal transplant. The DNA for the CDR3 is TGTGCCAGCAGTGGACTAGCGGGAGGGCCAGATACGCAGTATTTT. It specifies CASSGLAGGPDTQYF.